Described below is a single T cell receptor beta chain sequence and its context. Its matching antigen is unknown. This may be a read error, as it is one base from a much larger clone. Over 18 months, lack of ophthalmopathy progression marked Graves' hyperthyroidism as stable. Uncontrolled infection, other autoimmune disease, pregnancy or lactation led to exclusion. The data derive from a study of T cells in Graves' hyperthyroidism and ophthalmopathy. Study-wide results and caveats: Ophthalmopathy, as predicted by the model, came a median 6.5 months after the prediction. Most clonotypes that expanded in the thyroid above 0.001 also showed up in blood.

Amplified regions were TCR beta CDR3 sequences from RNA transcripts. When the TCR CDR3 underwent first-round RT-PCR, the HTBI primer set was used. TCRdb re-derived calls from the multiplex PCR reads in MiXCR, one entry per CDR3 protein. The table lists just under 750,000 distinct CDR3 sequences, 35% of them singletons. The germline V gene encodes CDR1 SEHNR and CDR2 FQNEAQ (reference sequence). The CDR3 has 14 residues. The sequence was obtained from a woman between 35 and 50 years old with Graves' hyperthyroidism. The chain uses TRBV7-9 and TRBJ1-3; D uncertain. What was sequenced was blood. In nucleotides, the CDR3 is TGTTCCAGCAGCTACAGCGACCGGGGAAACACCATATATTTT. It codes for CSSSYSDRGNTIYF.